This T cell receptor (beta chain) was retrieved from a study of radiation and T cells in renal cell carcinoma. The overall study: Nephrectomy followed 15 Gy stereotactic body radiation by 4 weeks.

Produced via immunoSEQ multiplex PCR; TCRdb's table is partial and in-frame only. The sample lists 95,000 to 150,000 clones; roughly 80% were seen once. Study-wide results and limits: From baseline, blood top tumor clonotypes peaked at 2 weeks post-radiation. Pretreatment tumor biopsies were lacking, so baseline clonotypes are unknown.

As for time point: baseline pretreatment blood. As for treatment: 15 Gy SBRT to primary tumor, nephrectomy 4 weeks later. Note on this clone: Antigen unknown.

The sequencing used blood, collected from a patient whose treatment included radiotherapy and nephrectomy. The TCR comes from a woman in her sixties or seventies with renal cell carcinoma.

The CDR3: CASSYSQARGGETQYF. CDR3 sequence (DNA): TGTGCCAGCAGTTACTCACAGGCCAGGGGGGGAGAGACCCAGTACTTC. The chain joins TRBV6-5 to TRBJ2-5, with D perhaps assigned TRBD1 or TRBD2 (7 bases each). The CDR3 totals 16 residues. The V end lost 0 bases, the J end lost 4 bases, and 15 bases lay between the germline ends. Germline V gives CDR1 MNHEY, CDR2 SVGAGI.